The present entry profiles one T cell receptor (beta chain) with its context. Its antigen is undetermined. This sample stems from a study of neoadjuvant nivolumab and ipilimumab in lung cancer. Overall study results and limits: TCR receptors were sequenced in few samples. Compared with tumor-adjacent uninvolved lung, resected tumors showed greater richness and clonality.

Profiling relied on immunoSEQ multiplex PCR, and the TCRdb table lists in-frame clones only, not all of them. The profile shows 28,000 or so clones, more than 80% of them singletons. V was cut by 1 base and J by 1 base, with 7 bases left in between. The CDR3 is 14 amino acids. Germline CDR1 and CDR2: LGHNA and YSLEER. The chain recombines TRBV4-3 with TRBJ1-1; D remains ambiguous. The source is an adult with non-small cell lung cancer. The sample here was tumor tissue, taken after neoadjuvant nivolumab, alone or with ipilimumab, at or shortly before surgery. CDR3 protein: CASSQGPGNTEAFF. The CDR3 nucleotides are TGCGCCAGCAGCCAAGGTCCAGGGAACACTGAAGCTTTCTTT.